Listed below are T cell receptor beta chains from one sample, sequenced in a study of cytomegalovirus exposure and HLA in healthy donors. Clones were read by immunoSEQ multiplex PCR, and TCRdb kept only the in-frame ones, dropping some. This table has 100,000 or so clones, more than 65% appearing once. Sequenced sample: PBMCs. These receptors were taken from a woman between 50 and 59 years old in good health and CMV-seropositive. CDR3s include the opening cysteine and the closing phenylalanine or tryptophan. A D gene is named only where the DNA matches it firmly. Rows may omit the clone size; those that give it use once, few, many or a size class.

CDR3aa: CASSQGLGGVQGFRGVGYTF; CDR3nt: TGCGCCAGCAGCCAAGGACTCGGGGGGGTCCAAGGCTTCCGGGGAGTTGGCTACACCTTC; j_gene: TRBJ1-2; v_gene: TRBV4-1; abundance: NA; d_gene: NA
CDR3aa: CGGGDSGNTIYF; CDR3nt: TGTGGGGGCGGGGATTCTGGAAACACCATATATTTT; j_gene: TRBJ1-3; v_gene: TRBV2; abundance: NA; d_gene: NA
CDR3aa: CASSLRVGGTNEKLFF; CDR3nt: TGTGCCAGCAGCTTAAGGGTCGGGGGAACTAATGAAAAACTGTTTTTT; j_gene: TRBJ1-4; v_gene: TRBV7-6; abundance: once; d_gene: NA
CDR3aa: CASSDSETEEQFF; CDR3nt: TGTGCCAGCAGTGACTCGGAGACGGAAGAGCAGTTCTTC; j_gene: TRBJ2-1; v_gene: TRBV6-4; abundance: NA; d_gene: NA
CDR3aa: CAWSEARGVNTEAFF; CDR3nt: TGTGCCTGGAGTGAAGCCAGGGGAGTGAACACTGAAGCTTTCTTT; j_gene: TRBJ1-1; v_gene: TRBV30; abundance: NA; d_gene: NA
CDR3aa: CASSERAGPNQETQYF; CDR3nt: TGTGCCAGCAGTGAGAGGGCAGGTCCGAACCAAGAGACCCAGTACTTC; j_gene: TRBJ2-5; v_gene: TRBV2; abundance: NA; d_gene: NA
CDR3aa: CAWSWGGGTEAFF; CDR3nt: TGTGCCTGGAGTTGGGGAGGGGGCACTGAAGCTTTCTTT; j_gene: TRBJ1-1; v_gene: TRBV30; abundance: NA; d_gene: NA
CDR3aa: CASSPSGGADNEQFF; CDR3nt: TGTGCCAGCAGCCCGAGCGGGGGGGCCGATAATGAGCAGTTCTTC; j_gene: TRBJ2-1; v_gene: TRBV7-9; abundance: NA; d_gene: TRBD2
CDR3aa: CASSPRWGQGPEQYF; CDR3nt: TGTGCCAGCAGCCCGCGGTGGGGACAGGGACCCGAGCAGTACTTC; j_gene: TRBJ2-7; v_gene: TRBV5-5; abundance: few; d_gene: TRBD1
CDR3aa: CASRQAGETQYF; CDR3nt: TGTGCCAGTAGACAAGCAGGGGAGACCCAGTACTTC; j_gene: TRBJ2-5; v_gene: TRBV19; abundance: few; d_gene: NA
CDR3aa: CASSPRTSGIEQFF; CDR3nt: TGTGCCAGCAGCCCCCGGACTAGCGGGATTGAGCAGTTCTTC; j_gene: TRBJ2-1; v_gene: TRBV7-8; abundance: NA; d_gene: TRBD2
CDR3aa: CASSDWGPGGANYGYTF; CDR3nt: TGCGCCAGCAGTGATTGGGGCCCGGGAGGAGCTAACTATGGCTACACCTTC; j_gene: TRBJ1-2; v_gene: TRBV10-2; abundance: NA; d_gene: NA
CDR3aa: CSVDREDYGYTF; CDR3nt: TGCAGCGTAGACAGGGAGGACTATGGCTACACCTTC; j_gene: TRBJ1-2; v_gene: TRBV29-1; abundance: NA; d_gene: TRBD1
CDR3aa: CASSLSPTSSQETQYF; CDR3nt: TGTGCCAGCAGCCTCTCCCCGACAAGTTCCCAAGAGACCCAGTACTTC; j_gene: TRBJ2-5; v_gene: TRBV5-5; abundance: few; d_gene: NA
CDR3aa: CASSPSSYNEQFF; CDR3nt: TGTGCCAGCTCACCGAGCTCCTACAATGAGCAGTTCTTC; j_gene: TRBJ2-1; v_gene: TRBV18; abundance: few; d_gene: NA
CDR3aa: CASSVQNGDEQFF; CDR3nt: TGTGCCAGCAGCGTACAGAATGGAGATGAGCAGTTCTTC; j_gene: TRBJ2-1; v_gene: TRBV9; abundance: NA; d_gene: NA
CDR3aa: CASSSPGADEQYF; CDR3nt: TGTGCCAGCAGCTCACCAGGGGCCGACGAGCAGTACTTC; j_gene: TRBJ2-7; v_gene: TRBV11-2; abundance: NA; d_gene: NA
CDR3aa: CASSLDGSSYEQYF; CDR3nt: TGTGCCAGCAGCTTAGATGGCAGCTCCTACGAGCAGTACTTC; j_gene: TRBJ2-7; v_gene: TRBV11-3; abundance: NA; d_gene: NA
CDR3aa: CASSSGSFEAFF; CDR3nt: TGTGCCAGCAGCTCCGGGTCGTTTGAAGCTTTCTTT; j_gene: TRBJ1-1; v_gene: TRBV7-2; abundance: NA; d_gene: NA
CDR3aa: CASSLTGGYQETQYF; CDR3nt: TGTGCCAGCAGCTTAACCGGGGGGTACCAAGAGACCCAGTACTTC; j_gene: TRBJ2-5; v_gene: TRBV7-3; abundance: NA; d_gene: TRBD2
CDR3aa: CASSLDRPPGNEQFF; CDR3nt: TGTGCCAGCAGCTTAGACAGACCCCCAGGGAATGAGCAGTTCTTC; j_gene: TRBJ2-1; v_gene: TRBV11-2; abundance: few; d_gene: NA
CDR3aa: CASSLSGEQYF; CDR3nt: TGTGCCAGTAGTTTGTCGGGCGAGCAGTACTTC; j_gene: TRBJ2-7; v_gene: TRBV19; abundance: NA; d_gene: NA
CDR3aa: CSAGPGTGRETQYF; CDR3nt: TGCAGCGCCGGCCCCGGGACAGGGAGAGAGACCCAGTACTTC; j_gene: TRBJ2-5; v_gene: TRBV29-1; abundance: NA; d_gene: TRBD1
CDR3aa: CASSRDSPVPEAFF; CDR3nt: TGTGCCAGCAGCAGAGACAGTCCTGTCCCAGAAGCTTTCTTT; j_gene: TRBJ1-1; v_gene: TRBV21-1; abundance: NA; d_gene: NA
CDR3aa: CASSSPAGPGANVLTF; CDR3nt: TGTGCCAGCAGCTCCCCGGCGGGGCCTGGGGCCAACGTCCTGACTTTC; j_gene: TRBJ2-6; v_gene: TRBV5-5; abundance: NA; d_gene: NA
CDR3aa: CASSLAGQGGGYTF; CDR3nt: TGTGCCAGCAGCTTAGCGGGGCAGGGTGGGGGCTACACCTTC; j_gene: TRBJ1-2; v_gene: TRBV7-8; abundance: few; d_gene: NA
CDR3aa: CSVGQGFVAFF; CDR3nt: TGCAGCGTTGGGCAGGGATTCGTAGCTTTCTTT; j_gene: TRBJ1-1; v_gene: TRBV29-1; abundance: once; d_gene: NA
CDR3aa: CASSPPGHRKLFF; CDR3nt: TGTGCCAGCAGTCCTCCGGGACACCGAAAACTGTTTTTT; j_gene: TRBJ1-4; v_gene: TRBV27; abundance: NA; d_gene: NA
CDR3aa: CAGRSGTEAFF; CDR3nt: TGTGCCGGGAGGTCGGGCACTGAAGCTTTCTTT; j_gene: TRBJ1-1; v_gene: TRBV19; abundance: NA; d_gene: NA
CDR3aa: CASSPDRDSWALHF; CDR3nt: TGTGCCAGCTCACCAGACAGGGACAGCTGGGCCCTCCACTTT; j_gene: TRBJ1-6; v_gene: TRBV18; abundance: NA; d_gene: TRBD1
CDR3aa: CSVAVDIHSGANVLTF; CDR3nt: TGCAGCGTTGCGGTGGACATTCACTCTGGGGCCAACGTCCTGACTTTC; j_gene: TRBJ2-6; v_gene: TRBV29-1; abundance: NA; d_gene: NA
CDR3aa: CAIPKTGNDEKLFF; CDR3nt: TGTGCCATCCCTAAGACAGGGAATGATGAAAAACTGTTTTTT; j_gene: TRBJ1-4; v_gene: TRBV7-9; abundance: once; d_gene: TRBD1
CDR3aa: CAWRATGELFF; CDR3nt: TGTGCCTGGAGGGCCACCGGGGAGCTGTTTTTT; j_gene: TRBJ2-2; v_gene: TRBV30; abundance: NA; d_gene: NA
CDR3aa: CASSASGYYNEQFF; CDR3nt: TGTGCCAGCAGTGCTAGCGGCTACTACAATGAGCAGTTCTTC; j_gene: TRBJ2-1; v_gene: TRBV25-1; abundance: NA; d_gene: TRBD2
CDR3aa: CASSVAASGPIDEQFF; CDR3nt: TGTGCCAGCAGCGTAGCGGCTAGCGGCCCTATCGATGAGCAGTTCTTC; j_gene: TRBJ2-1; v_gene: TRBV9; abundance: NA; d_gene: TRBD2
CDR3aa: CASTESGTGNEKLFF; CDR3nt: TGTGCCAGCACTGAATCCGGGACAGGGAATGAAAAACTGTTTTTT; j_gene: TRBJ1-4; v_gene: TRBV2; abundance: many; d_gene: TRBD1
CDR3aa: CASSVATLGQGISGNTEAFF; CDR3nt: TGTGCCAGCAGCGTAGCTACCCTCGGACAGGGAATATCGGGGAACACTGAAGCTTTCTTT; j_gene: TRBJ1-1; v_gene: TRBV9; abundance: NA; d_gene: TRBD1
CDR3aa: CASSRPLTGVGYTF; CDR3nt: TGTGCCAGCAGCCGCCCTCTAACAGGGGTTGGCTACACCTTC; j_gene: TRBJ1-2; v_gene: TRBV5-6; abundance: NA; d_gene: TRBD1
CDR3aa: CATSGTGGNQPQHF; CDR3nt: TGTGCCACCAGCGGGACAGGGGGCAATCAGCCCCAGCATTTT; j_gene: TRBJ1-5; v_gene: TRBV15; abundance: NA; d_gene: TRBD1
CDR3aa: CASSFGTGSYEQYF; CDR3nt: TGTGCCAGCAGCTTCGGGACAGGGTCCTACGAGCAGTACTTC; j_gene: TRBJ2-7; v_gene: TRBV13; abundance: once; d_gene: TRBD1